The clone carrying this T cell receptor beta chain was counted only a few times. This sample is drawn from a study of identical twins. One entry per CDR3 protein results from TCRdb running MiXCR on the 5' RACE reads. This sample has 200,000 to 250,000 distinct CDR3 sequences, with about 13% found just once. This sample also appeared in a second study, on yellow fever vaccine responses in identical twins.

This TCR came from a woman aged 18-30 years in good health. The sample was memory (CD45RO+) T cells sorted from blood.

The CDR3: CASSYAGQGSYNEQFF. CDR3 coding DNA: TGTGCCAGCAGTTACGCGGGTCAAGGATCCTACAATGAGCAGTTCTTC. The V call is TRBV6-2 or TRBV6-3, the J call TRBJ2-1; a possible D gene is TRBD2 (5 bases). With 2 bases removed from V and 1 base from J, the gap between germline ends came to 12 bases. The CDR3 runs 16 residues. Germline CDR1 reads MNHEY; CDR2 reads SVGEGT.